The source of this T cell receptor (beta chain) is a study of blood T cell repertoires in COVID-19. Clones were read by immunoSEQ multiplex PCR, and TCRdb kept only the in-frame ones, dropping some. Among 75,000 to 80,000 clones, 88% were seen once, and the ten largest hold 8.5% to 9.5%. The sequence derives from a human donor in a cohort sampled during active COVID-19. Sequencing was done on a sample of peripheral blood.

CDR3 loop: CASSQEGRGAPWEEQYF. The CDR3 DNA is TGTGCCAGCAGCCAAGAGGGTCGCGGGGCCCCGTGGGAAGAGCAGTACTTC. The chain combines TRBV4-2 with TRBJ2-7; the D gene is possibly TRBD2 (6 bases). The CDR3 extends over 17 amino acids. Trimming pared 0 bases from V and 7 bases from J, leaving 22 bases between. The germline CDR1 and CDR2 sequences are LGHNA and YNFKEQ.